The rows below give T cell receptor beta chains drawn from one sample of a study of human T cells and chemical hapten exposure. TCRdb processed the RACE reads anew with MiXCR; each CDR3 protein has one entry. This sample carries about 110,000 distinct CDR3 sequences, 8% to 13% of them seen once, and the ten largest clones take 3% to 4%. The sample here was whole blood, taken in connection with sensitization to the hapten diphenylcyclopropenone (DPC). The receptors were gathered from a woman aged 40 to 50 with alopecia areata. Some clones in this sample may be carry-over from other donors' samples. The CDR3 runs from the conserved cysteine through the conserved F or W. D genes are given only for firm matches. Part of the rows lack a size; the others show once, few, many or a class for expanded clones.

cdr3_aa	cdr3_nt	d_call	clone_size	v_call	j_call
CASSLMRGGGAEAFF	TGTGCCAGCAGCCTCATGAGAGGAGGGGGCGCTGAGGCTTTCTTT	TRBD1	few	TRBV7-9	TRBJ1-1
CASSSPQGPDTQYF	TGTGCCAGCAGTTCTCCGCAGGGCCCAGATACGCAGTATTTT	.	.	TRBV12-3/TRBV12-4	TRBJ2-3
CASRRGSLEPQHF	TGTGCCAGCCGTCGAGGGTCTTTGGAGCCCCAGCATTTT	.	few	TRBV27	TRBJ1-5
CASSPGTSRSGEQFF	TGCGCCAGCAGCCCCGGGACTAGCCGCAGTGGCGAGCAGTTCTTC	TRBD2	many	TRBV5-1	TRBJ2-1
CASSPRGSGRAESEFF	TGTGCCAGCAGCCCTCGGGGGAGCGGGAGGGCCGAGTCGGAGTTCTTC	TRBD2	.	TRBV12-3/TRBV12-4	TRBJ2-1
CASSVRWEASTDTQYF	TGTGCCAGCAGTGTCCGTTGGGAGGCCTCCACAGATACGCAGTATTTT	.	many	TRBV6-1	TRBJ2-3
CSARARGLAGGFYNEQFF	TGCAGTGCTAGGGCCAGGGGATTAGCGGGAGGCTTCTACAATGAGCAGTTCTTC	TRBD2	many	TRBV20-1	TRBJ2-1
CASSQGVQPQHF	TGTGCCAGCAGCCAAGGGGTTCAGCCCCAGCATTTT	.	many	TRBV4-2	TRBJ1-5
CSGRDRGFSYNEQFF	TGCAGCGGCCGGGACAGGGGTTTTTCCTACAATGAGCAGTTCTTC	TRBD1	.	TRBV29-1	TRBJ2-1
CASSLAMEGEQYF	TGTGCCAGCAGCCTGGCGATGGAGGGCGAGCAGTACTTC	.	.	TRBV7-2	TRBJ2-7
CASSLDGASNQPQHF	TGTGCCAGTAGCTTGGACGGAGCTTCCAATCAGCCCCAGCATTTT	.	few	TRBV19	TRBJ1-5
CASTLSTDTQYF	TGTGCCAGCACCCTTAGCACAGATACGCAGTATTTT	.	few	TRBV12-3/TRBV12-4	TRBJ2-3
CASRQKGVTYEQYF	TGTGCCAGCAGGCAAAAGGGCGTAACCTACGAGCAGTACTTC	.	few	TRBV13	TRBJ2-7
CASSQAVGRQGGEQFF	TGTGCCAGCAGCCAAGCAGTGGGTAGACAGGGCGGTGAGCAGTTCTTC	TRBD1	many	TRBV14	TRBJ2-1
CATGGSTDTQYF	TGTGCCACGGGCGGAAGCACAGATACGCAGTATTTT	.	many	TRBV19	TRBJ2-3
CASSLVGTAGELFF	TGTGCCAGCAGCTTGGTAGGGACCGCCGGGGAGCTGTTTTTT	.	many	TRBV5-8	TRBJ2-2
CASASGRANEQFF	TGCGCCAGTGCTAGCGGGAGGGCCAATGAGCAGTTCTTC	TRBD2	.	TRBV5-1	TRBJ2-1
CSETRLAKNIQYF	TGCAGTGAGACCCGACTAGCCAAAAACATTCAGTACTTC	.	.	TRBV20-1	TRBJ2-4
CASSLSSADTQYF	TGTGCCAGCAGCTTATCCTCCGCAGATACGCAGTATTTT	.	many	TRBV7-2	TRBJ2-3
CASSSAPTGGNYGYTF	TGTGCCAGCAGCTCAGCCCCAACAGGGGGGAACTATGGCTACACCTTC	TRBD1	many	TRBV7-2	TRBJ1-2
CASSRRDTTEAFF	TGTGCCAGCAGCAGACGGGACACCACTGAAGCTTTCTTT	.	.	TRBV28	TRBJ1-1
CASSRGGQATGNTIYF	TGCGCCAGCAGCCGAGGGGGACAGGCCACTGGAAACACCATATATTTT	TRBD1	few	TRBV4-3	TRBJ1-3
CASSQDYEGGYINEQFF	TGCGCCAGCAGCCAAGACTACGAGGGAGGATATATCAATGAGCAGTTCTTC	.	many	TRBV4-3	TRBJ2-1
CASSWTSGGRTYEQYF	TGTGCCAGCAGCTGGACTAGCGGGGGGCGGACCTACGAGCAGTACTTC	TRBD2	.	TRBV12-3/TRBV12-4	TRBJ2-7
CASTPGQVGNSPLHF	TGTGCCAGCACCCCGGGGCAGGTGGGGAATTCACCCCTCCACTTT	.	many	TRBV6-5	TRBJ1-6
CSASRTENYNSPLHF	TGCAGTGCTAGTCGGACAGAAAACTATAATTCACCCCTCCACTTT	.	few	TRBV20-1	TRBJ1-6
CASSSTGTGPF	TGTGCCAGCAGCTCCACCGGGACAGGACCCTTC	TRBD1	many	TRBV7-9	TRBJ1-2
CASRDLKTQYF	TGTGCCAGCAGGGATCTGAAGACCCAGTACTTC	.	few	TRBV6-5	TRBJ2-5
CASSLGKSPLHF	TGTGCCAGCAGCTTAGGCAAGTCACCCCTCCACTTT	.	.	TRBV7-2	TRBJ1-6
CASSRGAAREASTQYF	TGTGCCAGCAGCCGCGGGGCGGCGCGGGAGGCCTCGACGCAGTATTTT	TRBD2	few	TRBV7-8	TRBJ2-3
CASAVETQYF	TGTGCCAGCGCCGTAGAGACCCAGTACTTC	.	few	TRBV12-3/TRBV12-4	TRBJ2-5